What follows are 31 T cell receptor beta chains derived from one specimen sequenced in a study of cytomegalovirus exposure and HLA in healthy donors. The PCR ran on 60 Vbeta and 13 Jbeta primers. Sequencing was performed with immunoSEQ multiplex PCR; in TCRdb, only in-frame clones are kept and a portion is missing. Among around 130,000 clones listed, more than 60% were seen once. Sequencing was done on a sample of PBMCs. The receptors come from a woman aged 18-29 years in good health and CMV-seronegative.

This clone was counted a single time. The chain combines TRBV6-4 with TRBJ2-3; D might be TRBD2 (6 bases). Trimming took off 5 bases at V and 6 bases at J, with 12 bases between the two ends. Germline V gene lookup returns CDR1 MRHNA and CDR2 SNTAGT. The CDR3 has 13 residues. The CDR3 region is CASSPRGGDTQYF. The DNA of the CDR3 is TGTGCCAGCAGTCCGAGGGGAGGTGATACGCAGTATTTT.

The genes are TRBV6-6 and TRBJ1-5; D may be TRBD1 (5 bases). Germline CDR1 and CDR2: MNHNY and SVGAGI (reference sequence). Trimming shortened V by 5 bases and J by 3 bases, and 11 bases separated the two germline ends. This CDR3 has 14 amino acids. CDR3 residues: CASSQDSVNQPQHF. The CDR3 DNA sequence: TGTGCCAGCAGTCAAGACAGTGTCAATCAGCCCCAGCATTTT.

V usage is TRBV5-1 and J usage is TRBJ2-2; D not resolved. Germline V CDR1 and CDR2: SGHRS, YFSETQ. V was trimmed by 1 base and J by 1 base, leaving 8 bases between them. CDR3 length: 15 residues. This chain's CDR3 is CASSLTVGNTGELFF. The CDR3 coding sequence is TGCGCCAGCAGCTTGACCGTCGGGAACACCGGGGAGCTGTTTTTT.

The J gene is TRBJ2-7, the V gene TRBV5-4, with TRBD2 as a possible D gene (6 bases). V lost 4 bases and J lost 5, with 16 bases in between. CDR3 size: 14 residues. Germline lookup yields CDR1 SGHNT and CDR2 YYREEE (reference sequence). This chain's CDR3 is CASSDWAGRNEQYF. CDR3 nucleotide sequence: TGTGCCAGCAGCGACTGGGCGGGGAGAAACGAGCAGTACTTC.

The V gene is TRBV25-1, the J gene TRBJ1-2, with D maybe TRBD1 (5 bases). Trimming took off 2 bases at V and 8 bases at J, with 12 bases between the two ends. The CDR3 runs to 13 residues. The germline CDR1 and CDR2 sequences are MGHDK and SYGVNS. For the CDR3, the DNA is TGTGCCAGCAGTGAAATTACAGGCTTGGGCTACACCTTC. Protein sequence: CASSEITGLGYTF.

The rearrangement joins TRBV18 to TRBJ2-2; 10 positions match TRBD2. The CDR3 is made up of 17 amino acids. Germline-derived CDR1 and CDR2 are KGHSH and LQKENI. Trimming at V came to 4 bases and at J to 3 bases, leaving 8 bases not matched to a gene. The CDR3 sequence is CASSRLSSGGDTGELFF. The CDR3 nucleotides are TGTGCCAGCTCACGCCTTTCTAGCGGGGGAGACACCGGGGAGCTGTTTTTT.

The chain couples TRBV11-2 to TRBJ1-3; 7 bases fit TRBD1. V was pared by 5 bases and J by 0 bases, with 4 bases of the junction left unmatched. The CDR3 sequence is 15 residues long. Germline CDR1 is SGHAT and CDR2 is FQNNGV. The DNA of the CDR3 is TGTGCCAGCAGCCCCGGACAGGTCTCTGGAAACACCATATATTTT. Encoded protein: CASSPGQVSGNTIYF.

This clone has only a few counts. The chain couples TRBV5-1 to TRBJ2-7; 12 nucleotides match TRBD2. V lost 5 bases and J lost 7; bases outside the gene matches: 13. This CDR3 contains 16 residues. Germline assignment: CDR1 SGHRS and CDR2 YFSETQ. CDR3 DNA: TGCGCCAGCAGTTTGAGACTAGCGGGAGCATCATGGGAGCAGTACTTC. Encoded protein: CASSLRLAGASWEQYF.

The chain employs TRBV5-1 and TRBJ2-5; 8 bases agree with TRBD1. Judging by the DNA end, TRBJ2-7 fits better; the J call may be wrong. Germline V CDR1 and CDR2: SGHRS, YFSETQ. This CDR3 spans 15 amino acids. The DNA of the CDR3 is TGCGCCAGCAGCCGGAGTGGGGACAGGAGCTACGAGCAGTACTTC. Its protein product is CASSRSGDRSYEQYF.

This chain connects TRBV18 to TRBJ2-1; 7 bases fit TRBD2. In germline, CDR1 is KGHSH, CDR2 LQKENI. The length of the CDR3 is 15 residues. V lost 4 bases and J lost 5; bases outside the gene matches: 8. CDR3 protein: CASSRSEGLDNEQFF. The CDR3 DNA sequence: TGTGCCAGCTCACGCTCGGAAGGACTAGACAATGAGCAGTTCTTC.

This rearrangement joins TRBV29-1 to TRBJ1-4; 7 nucleotides line up with TRBD1. Losses at the gene ends were 5 bases for V and 8 bases for J; bases not matched to a gene: 14. The V gene's germline CDR1 is SQVTM and CDR2 ANQGSEA. The CDR3 covers 15 residues. CDR3: CSVRDFEGADEKLFF. CDR3 DNA sequence: TGCAGCGTTAGAGATTTTGAGGGGGCGGACGAAAAACTGTTTTTT.

V is TRBV5-1 and J is TRBJ2-1; 12 positions match TRBD1. The CDR3 spans 19 residues. Germline V gene data show CDR1 as SGHRS and CDR2 as YFSETQ. Trimming cost V 3 bases and J 8 bases; bases outside gene matches: 18. The CDR3 DNA reads TGCGCCAGCAGCTCTCCGGTGCGGAGGGGACAGGGGGCTTTGGATGAGCAGTTCTTC. Residues: CASSSPVRRGQGALDEQFF.

This sequence joins TRBV19 and TRBJ2-1, with 7 bases identical to TRBD2. V lost 9 bases and J lost 8; bases outside the gene matches: 13. This CDR3 is built from 14 residues. The germline V gene has CDR1 LNHDA and CDR2 SQIVND (reference sequence). The CDR3 here is CASGGFPRSHEQFF. CDR3 DNA: TGTGCCAGCGGGGGGTTTCCGCGGTCCCATGAGCAGTTCTTC.

This clone has more than one count but fewer than ten. The CDR3 loop reads CASSPSYRNQETQYF. The CDR3 DNA sequence: TGTGCCAGCAGCCCATCCTACAGAAACCAAGAGACCCAGTACTTC. The chain uses TRBV4-2 and TRBJ2-5; no clear D gene. This CDR3 is built from 15 residues. The germline V and J ends were trimmed by 4 bases and 0 bases, with 12 bases remaining between them. Germline V gene lookup returns CDR1 LGHNA and CDR2 YNFKEQ.

The chain joins TRBV18 to TRBJ2-7; 9 nucleotides match TRBD2. Trimming at V came to 1 base and at J to 6 bases, leaving 4 bases not matched to a gene. Germline CDR1 and CDR2: KGHSH and LQKENI. The CDR3 is 14 residues long. In nucleotides, the CDR3 is TGTGCCAGCTCACCACTGGCGCGGGAGGGCGAGCAGTACTTC. Translating gives CASSPLAREGEQYF.

The genes are TRBV5-1 and TRBJ2-1, with a possible D match to TRBD2 (5 bases). The germline V gene encodes CDR1 SGHRS and CDR2 YFSETQ. The V end was cut by 2 bases, the J end by 3 bases, with 15 bases between. The CDR3 sequence is 16 residues long. CDR3 amino acids: CASSFLAPSDYNEQFF. In nucleotides, the CDR3 is TGCGCCAGCAGCTTTCTAGCTCCTAGTGACTACAATGAGCAGTTCTTC. The full variable domain, in which reference TRBV5-1 and TRBJ2-1 provide the parts outside the CDR3, is KAGVTQTPRYLIKTRGQQVTLSCSPISGHRSVSWYQQTPGQGLQFLFEYFSETQRNKGNFPGRFSGRQFSNSRSEMNVSTLELGDSALYLCASSFLAPSDYNEQFFGPGTRLTVL.

The CDR3 protein is CAWNGRTGDNYGYTF. In DNA, the CDR3 is TGTGCCTGGAATGGTAGGACAGGGGATAACTATGGCTACACCTTC. The chain couples TRBV30 to TRBJ1-2; 9 bases map to TRBD1. The ends lost 4 bases at V and 1 base at J; junction bases unmatched: 7. CDR1 is GTSNPN, CDR2 SVGIG, per germline (reference sequence). This CDR3 has 15 amino acids. Filled out from reference TRBV30 and TRBJ1-2, the complete variable domain reads SQTIHQWPATLVQPVGSPLSLECTVEGTSNPNLYWYRQAAGRGLQLLFYSVGIGQISSEVPQNLSASRPQDRQFILSSKKLLLSDSGFYLCAWNGRTGDNYGYTFGSGTRLTVV.

The V call is TRBV5-1, the J call TRBJ2-7, with 10 bases identical to TRBD2. The CDR3 is made up of 13 amino acids. The germline gives CDR1 SGHRS, CDR2 YFSETQ. V shed 6 bases and J 6 bases; nucleotides not matched to a gene: 6. CDR3: CASTSGRASEQYF. The CDR3 DNA sequence: TGCGCCAGCACAAGCGGGAGGGCCTCCGAGCAGTACTTC.

The rearrangement links TRBV4-1 to TRBJ2-1, with D tentatively TRBD2 (6 bases). CDR3 size: 16 residues. Germline CDR1 is MGHRA and CDR2 is YSYEKL. Trimming cost V 8 bases and J 0 bases, with 17 bases left between them. The CDR3 spells CASLPEAGSSYNEQFF. The CDR3 DNA is TGCGCCAGCCTCCCTGAGGCGGGGAGCTCCTACAATGAGCAGTTCTTC.

This chain uses TRBV13 with TRBJ2-1; 8 bases are a match to TRBD2. CDR3 length: 16 amino acids. V was clipped by 6 bases and J by 4 bases; unmatched bases: 11. From germline, CDR1 is PRHDT and CDR2 FYEKMQ (reference sequence). The CDR3 nucleotides read TGTGCCAGCAGTGTGGCGGGAGGCGGGGTTTACAATGAGCAGTTCTTC. Encoded protein: CASSVAGGGVYNEQFF.

The V and J genes are TRBV6-6 and TRBJ2-1; D is perhaps TRBD2 (6 bases). This CDR3 contains 12 residues. Trimming left V 5 bases short and J 15 bases short, with 17 bases between. Germline-derived CDR1 and CDR2 are MNHNY and SVGAGI (reference sequence). The chain's CDR3 is CASSTGGPQRFF. The CDR3 DNA sequence: TGTGCCAGCAGTACCGGGGGACCCCAAAGGTTCTTC.

The CDR3 loop is CASSLSAGASQPQHF. Written as DNA, the CDR3 is TGCGCCAGCAGCCTCTCCGCGGGGGCTAGTCAGCCCCAGCATTTT. The chain couples TRBV5-1 to TRBJ1-5; possibly TRBD1 for D (6 bases). The V gene's germline CDR1 is SGHRS and CDR2 YFSETQ. CDR3 length: 15 residues. The V end lost 4 bases, the J end lost 6 bases, and 17 bases lay between the germline ends.

V and J are TRBV30 and TRBJ2-2; a weak D match, TRBD1 (5 bases). V was cut by 8 bases and J by 5 bases, with 9 bases left in between. CDR1 is GTSNPN, CDR2 SVGIG, per germline (reference sequence). The CDR3 has 11 residues. This chain's CDR3 is CATGQTGELFF. CDR3 bases: TGTGCCACCGGACAAACCGGGGAGCTGTTTTTT.

This clone was seen more than once but under ten times. The V call is TRBV19, the J call TRBJ1-1, with D possibly being TRBD1 (6 bases). The CDR3 runs 15 residues. Between the trimmed V and J ends, which lost 6 bases and 1 base, there was a span of 15 bases. The germline gives CDR1 LNHDA, CDR2 SQIVND (reference sequence). The CDR3 protein is CASRDSTNANTEAFF. In nucleotides, the CDR3 is TGTGCCAGTAGGGACAGTACCAACGCGAACACTGAAGCTTTCTTT. Supplemented by reference TRBV19 and TRBJ1-1, the full variable domain reads DGGITQSPKYLFRKEGQNVTLSCEQNLNHDAMYWYRQDPGQGLRLIYYSQIVNDFQKGDIAEGYSVSREKKESFPLTVTSAQKNPTAFYLCASRDSTNANTEAFFGQGTRLTVV.

This sequence joins TRBV2 and TRBJ2-7; TRBD2 matches 10 bases. The V gene end was trimmed by 5 bases and the J gene end by 0 bases; junction bases not matched to a gene: 10. The CDR3 sequence is 17 residues long. Germline assignment: CDR1 SNHLY and CDR2 FYNNEI. CDR3 residues: CASSQGLAGDSSYEQYF. The CDR3 bases are TGTGCCAGCAGTCAAGGGCTAGCGGGAGACTCCTCCTACGAGCAGTACTTC. Filled out from reference TRBV2 and TRBJ2-7, the complete variable domain reads EPEVTQTPSHQVTQMGQEVILRCVPISNHLYFYWYRQILGQKVEFLVSFYNNEISEKSEIFDDQFSVERPDGSNFTLKIRSTKLEDSAMYFCASSQGLAGDSSYEQYFGPGTRLTVT.

The genes are TRBV5-6 and TRBJ2-1; possible D gene TRBD1, 6 bases. The CDR3 contains 13 residues. Trimming removed 4 bases from V and 7 bases from J, with 12 bases in between. The germline gives CDR1 SGHDT, CDR2 YYEEEE. In nucleotides, the CDR3 is TGTGCCAGCAGCACGGACAGTAAGAATGAGCAGTTCTTC. This sequence encodes CASSTDSKNEQFF.

J is TRBJ2-1 and V is TRBV10-1, with 15 positions matching TRBD2. Germline V gene sequence: CDR1 WNHNN, CDR2 SYGVQD (reference sequence). The V segment lost 2 bases and the J segment 4 bases; nucleotides outside the gene matches: 6. This CDR3 has 18 residues. The DNA for the CDR3 is TGCGCCAGCAGTGAGCGGACTAGCGGGAGGGCCGGGTACAATGAGCAGTTCTTC. This codes for CASSERTSGRAGYNEQFF.

This sequence joins TRBV28 and TRBJ2-7; TRBD1 matches 11 bases. CDR1 and CDR2 from the germline V gene are MDHEN and SYDVKM. The CDR3 is made up of 18 amino acids. Trimming cost V 3 bases and J 2 bases; bases outside gene matches: 12. CDR3 region: CASSFWDRGRGDPYEQYF. CDR3 DNA: TGTGCCAGCAGTTTTTGGGACAGGGGGAGGGGTGACCCCTACGAGCAGTACTTC.

The chain carries TRBV19 and TRBJ1-1; tentatively, D is TRBD1 (5 bases). CDR1 and CDR2 from the germline V gene are LNHDA and SQIVND (reference sequence). The CDR3 has 16 amino acids. Trimming took off 3 bases at V and 3 bases at J, with 17 bases between the two ends. CDR3 bases: TGTGCCAGTAGTATGGGGCTGGGGAATCGGGACACTGAAGCTTTCTTT. Its protein product is CASSMGLGNRDTEAFF.

Only one count was recorded for this clone. The chain is built from TRBV2 and TRBJ2-1; 8 nucleotides agree with TRBD2. This CDR3 contains 23 residues. The J segment lost 6 bases and the V segment lost 8 bases, leaving 36 bases of the junction unmatched. From germline, CDR1 is SNHLY and CDR2 FYNNEI. The CDR3 sequence: CASFKARSNGDKEKLAAFNEQFF. DNA of the CDR3: TGTGCCAGCTTTAAGGCGAGGTCGAACGGGGACAAGGAGAAACTAGCGGCGTTCAATGAGCAGTTCTTC.

The chain employs TRBV27 and TRBJ2-3; possibly TRBD1 for D (5 bases). The CDR3 length is 16 residues. From germline, CDR1 is MNHEY and CDR2 SMNVEV (reference sequence). V lost 3 bases and J 3 bases, leaving 16 bases between the germline ends. CDR3 sequence: CASSFIAFSGTDTQYF. In DNA form, the CDR3 reads TGTGCCAGCAGTTTCATAGCTTTCTCAGGGACAGATACGCAGTATTTT.